This T cell receptor (beta chain) is from a study of T-cell memory formation after mild COVID-19. MiXCR was run by TCRdb on the 5' RACE reads, yielding one entry per CDR3 protein. The sample has roughly 300,000 distinct CDR3 sequences, roughly 8.2% seen once. The V and J ends lost 4 bases and 2 bases respectively, with 17 bases between them. The CDR3 totals 16 residues. The chain carries TRBV12-3 or TRBV12-4 and TRBJ1-2; D unresolved. The sequenced sample consisted of PBMCs or a T cell subset sorted from them (not recorded which). This TCR derives from a man between 18 and 35 years old who had mild COVID-19 (a few samples of this study predate the infection). Cell type and time point are not known. CDR3 coding DNA: TGTGCCAGCAGTTCCAAGGACCGTATGAGAAACTATGGCTACACCTTC. Residues: CASSSKDRMRNYGYTF.